This TCR beta chain was documented in a study of siplizumab effects on memory and regulatory T cells. The CDR3 loop spans 15 amino acids. With 10 bases removed from V and 1 base from J, the gap between germline ends came to 17 bases. Germline values: CDR1 MGHRA, CDR2 YSYEKL. Study-level points and caveats: Proof of suppressive function in proliferating Tregs from siplizumab cultures was not established. No assignable naive or memory phenotype existed for roughly 80-96% of proliferating CD4+ or CD8+ clones.

Assays captured roughly 110,000 TCR templates per sample. Generated by immunoSEQ multiplex PCR, the TCRdb table keeps only in-frame clones and is missing some. The data contain thousands of clones, 60% to 80% of them seen just once; the ten biggest clones take up roughly two thirds. Remarks on this clone: The antigen is not known.

The sample comprised effector memory CD8+ T cells sorted from blood. The subset here: unstimulated CD8+ effector memory T cells. The chain is built from TRBV4-1 and TRBJ1-5, with D unresolved. The clonotype was recovered from a human donor in good health. Written as DNA, the CDR3 is TGCGCCATCATCCAGTACACAAACAGCAATCAGCCCCAGCATTTT. This gives the protein CAIIQYTNSNQPQHF.